The following is a TCR beta chain sequence with its context. Its antigen is as yet unknown. The CDR3 has 14 amino acids. Looked up from germline, CDR1 is SGHRS and CDR2 is YFSETQ. Trimming removed 1 base at V and 8 bases at J, with 10 bases between. This sample is drawn from a study of response to subunit inactivated influenza vaccine. Study-wide points: The authors suggested that every seasonal influenza vaccination recruits few new T cells.

TCRdb processed the RT-PCR reads anew with MiXCR; each CDR3 protein has one entry. The table includes 800,000 or so distinct CDR3 sequences, about 20% detected once. The J gene is TRBJ2-6, the V gene TRBV5-1, with D unclear. The sequence derives from a man aged 50-59 years who received an inactivated influenza vaccine. Source: PBMCs from blood, taken roughly 5 days after vaccination. The CDR3 loop reads CASSLTLLPNVLTF. The CDR3 nucleotides are TGCGCCAGCAGCTTGACGCTTCTGCCCAACGTCCTGACTTTC.